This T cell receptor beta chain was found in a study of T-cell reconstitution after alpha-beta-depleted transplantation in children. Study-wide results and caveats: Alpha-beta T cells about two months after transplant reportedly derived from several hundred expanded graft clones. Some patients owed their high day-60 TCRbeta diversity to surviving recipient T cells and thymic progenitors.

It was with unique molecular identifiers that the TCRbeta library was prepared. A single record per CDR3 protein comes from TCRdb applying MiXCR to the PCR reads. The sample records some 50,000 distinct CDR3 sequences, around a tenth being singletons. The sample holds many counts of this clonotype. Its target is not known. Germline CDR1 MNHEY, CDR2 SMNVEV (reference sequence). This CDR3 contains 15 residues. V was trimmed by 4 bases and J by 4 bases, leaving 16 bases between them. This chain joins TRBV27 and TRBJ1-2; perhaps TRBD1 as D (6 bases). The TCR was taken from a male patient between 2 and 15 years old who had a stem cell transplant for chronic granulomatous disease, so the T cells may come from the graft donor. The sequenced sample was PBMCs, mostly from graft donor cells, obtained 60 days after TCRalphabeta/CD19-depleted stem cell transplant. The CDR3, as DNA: TGTGCCAGCAGTTCAGCCGAGGGAGGGGGCTATGGCTACACCTTC. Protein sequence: CASSSAEGGGYGYTF.